This TCR beta chain is from a study of blood T cell repertoires in COVID-19. Study information: Donors in the United States, Italy and Spain gave samples during acute or convalescent COVID-19. PBMCs, B-cell-depleted T cells, or T cells provided the cDNA or gDNA that made up the material.

Using immunoSEQ multiplex PCR, the repertoire was profiled, and TCRdb retains in-frame clones only, with some absent. Here the sample spans tens of thousands of clones, 60% to 80% being singletons. CDR3 length: 16 residues. Germline V gives CDR1 SGHTA, CDR2 FQGTGA. Trimming removed 4 bases from V and 1 base from J; junction bases left unmatched: 2. This sequence joins TRBV7-3 and TRBJ2-2; TRBD2 matches 11 bases. This receptor was taken from a human donor in a cohort sampled during active COVID-19. Sequencing was done on a sample of peripheral blood. In nucleotides, the CDR3 is TGTGCCAGCAGCTCAGGACTAGCGGGGAACACCGGGGAGCTGTTTTTT. This translates into CASSSGLAGNTGELFF.